The text below deals with one T cell receptor (beta chain). What it binds is not known. This sample was taken from a study of lymphopenia after photon versus proton radiotherapy. Findings and caveats of the study: In patients who died, overall survival fell as post-nadir TCR diversity dropped more. Post-nadir diversity loss with photons came from oligoclonal expansion, particularly CD8+ Temra cells. Proton therapy kept repertoires fairly stable, unlike photons, which gained effector/memory cells. Authors raise, but do not show, better survival with proton therapy.

Trimming shortened V by 0 bases and J by 2 bases, and 10 bases separated the two germline ends. Germline CDR1 SGHRS, CDR2 YFSETQ. The CDR3 extends over 15 amino acids. This table comes from immunoSEQ multiplex PCR, and its TCRdb copy is limited to in-frame clones, with some not included. The table includes about 83,000 clones, around 83% detected once. The clonotype comes from a man in his sixties with pancreatic cancer. The J gene is TRBJ2-3, the V gene TRBV5-1; D call uncertain. Source: peripheral blood, taken from a patient treated with proton-based radiotherapy. The CDR3 spells CASSLDGVSTDTQYF. The CDR3 DNA reads TGCGCCAGCAGCTTGGATGGGGTCTCCACAGATACGCAGTATTTT.